These 20 T cell receptor beta chains were sequenced from one sample in a study of T-cell memory formation after mild COVID-19. TCRdb re-derived calls from the 5' RACE reads in MiXCR, one entry per CDR3 protein. The repertoire holds 150,000 or so distinct CDR3 sequences, 9.5% to 13% seen once, with less than 4% in the top ten. Sequencing was done on a sample of PBMCs or a T cell subset sorted from them (not recorded which). These receptor sequences come from a man between 18 and 29 years old who had mild COVID-19 (a few samples of this study predate the infection). Cell type and time point are not known.

In DNA form, the CDR3 reads TGTGCCAGCAGCTTAGGCGGGGTGGCAGATACGCAGTATTTT. This codes for CASSLGGVADTQYF. The genes are TRBV5-5 and TRBJ2-3; D is perhaps TRBD2 (6 bases). The germline CDR1 and CDR2 sequences are SGHKS and YYEKEE (reference sequence). Between the trimmed V and J ends, which lost 2 bases and 4 bases, there was a span of 11 bases. The CDR3 extends over 14 amino acids.

This clonotype was detected only a few times. The chain links TRBV19 to TRBJ2-3; tentatively, D is TRBD2 (6 bases). Trimming removed 2 bases at V and 6 bases at J, with 9 bases between. The CDR3 loop spans 13 amino acids. The germline V gene has CDR1 LNHDA and CDR2 SQIVND (reference sequence). In DNA form, the CDR3 reads TGTGCCAGTAGTATATCGGGGGACGATACGCAGTATTTT. Encoded protein: CASSISGDDTQYF.

This chain uses TRBV27 with TRBJ2-3; tentatively, D is TRBD2 (6 bases). The germline V and J ends were trimmed by 6 bases and 9 bases, with 13 bases remaining between them. Germline V gene lookup returns CDR1 MNHEY and CDR2 SMNVEV (reference sequence). CDR3 length: 12 residues. The DNA of the CDR3 is TGTGCCAGCAGAGAAACTAGCAAGACGCAGTATTTT. Protein product: CASRETSKTQYF.

J is TRBJ2-7 and V is TRBV14, with 7 nucleotides matching TRBD1. The length of the CDR3 is 13 residues. Germline trimming cut 4 bases from V and 4 bases from J; bases unmatched to any gene: 4. Germline loops: CDR1 SGHDN, CDR2 FVKESK. The CDR3 nucleotides are TGTGCCAGCAGCCCACAGGGGATTTACGAGCAGTACTTC. Translated, it gives CASSPQGIYEQYF.

The rearrangement links TRBV20-1 to TRBJ2-5, with D perhaps matching TRBD1 (6 bases). Germline V gene lookup returns CDR1 DFQATT and CDR2 SNEGSKA (reference sequence). With 4 bases removed from V and 1 base from J, the gap between germline ends came to 10 bases. This CDR3 region has 13 residues. CDR3 sequence (DNA): TGCAGTGCTATGCAGGGGACCCAAGAGACCCAGTACTTC. Encoded protein: CSAMQGTQETQYF.

V usage is TRBV25-1 and J usage is TRBJ1-1; D gene uncertain. CDR1 is MGHDK and CDR2 is SYGVNS in the germline V gene. V lost 6 bases, J lost 1 base, and 3 bases lay in between. The CDR3 loop spans 11 amino acids. The CDR3 here is CASRRNTEAFF. The CDR3 DNA sequence: TGTGCCAGCAGGCGGAACACTGAAGCTTTCTTT.

The chain carries TRBV6-5 and TRBJ1-1; the D is unclear. Germline CDR1 MNHEY, CDR2 SVGAGI. The CDR3 covers 11 residues. Trimming removed 2 bases from V and 12 bases from J, with 10 bases in between. CDR3 in amino acids: CASSYRVGTFF. The CDR3 bases are TGTGCCAGCAGTTACCGGGTCGGAACTTTCTTT.

CDR3 in amino acids: CASSLSGSLAETQYF. CDR3 in DNA: TGCGCCAGCAGCTTGTCAGGGTCCCTCGCGGAGACCCAGTACTTC. This chain connects TRBV5-1 to TRBJ2-5, with D perhaps TRBD1 (5 bases). Germline V CDR1 and CDR2: SGHRS, YFSETQ. V lost 1 base and J 5 bases, leaving 15 bases between the germline ends. The CDR3 consists of 15 residues.

The chain joins TRBV3-1 to TRBJ2-4; D not certain. CDR3 length: 13 residues. The V end was cut by 4 bases, the J end by 7 bases, with 11 bases between. Looked up from germline, CDR1 is LGHDT and CDR2 is YNNKEL (reference sequence). The CDR3 DNA reads as TGTGCCAGCAGCCCAAGTCGGTTGAACATTCAGTACTTC. Translating it yields CASSPSRLNIQYF.

V usage is TRBV6-2 or TRBV6-3 and J usage is TRBJ1-2; 9 bases align to TRBD1. This CDR3 has 12 amino acids. Per the germline V gene, CDR1 is MNHEY and CDR2 is SVGEGT. Germline trimming cut 8 bases from V and 4 bases from J; bases unmatched to any gene: 2. The CDR3 DNA reads TGTGCCAGCGAGGACAGGGGCTATGGCTACACCTTC. Amino acid sequence: CASEDRGYGYTF.

This clonotype was detected ten times or more. The chain has TRBV4-1 and TRBJ2-3; 9 bases match TRBD2. The J segment lost 4 bases and the V segment lost 4 bases, leaving 12 bases of the junction unmatched. The CDR3 contains 17 residues. The germline V gene has CDR1 MGHRA and CDR2 YSYEKL. As DNA, the CDR3 is TGCGCCAGCAGCCCCTCTAGGCTAGCGGGGACGGCAGATACGCAGTATTTT. Translation gives CASSPSRLAGTADTQYF.

This clonotype was counted a few times. The V and J genes are TRBV5-1 and TRBJ1-2, with TRBD1 matching 7 bases. CDR1 and CDR2 (germline): SGHRS, YFSETQ. With V trimmed by 5 bases and J by 4 bases, 8 bases remained unmatched. The CDR3 covers 14 residues. CDR3 residues: CASRIPGGSYGYTF. As DNA, the CDR3 is TGCGCCAGCAGAATTCCAGGGGGTAGCTATGGCTACACCTTC.

This clonotype was seen repeatedly, ten times or more. The chain has TRBV5-1 and TRBJ1-6; the D gene is possibly TRBD1 (5 bases). Germline lookup yields CDR1 SGHRS and CDR2 YFSETQ. Trimming removed 4 bases from V and 13 bases from J, with 15 bases in between. CDR3 size: 13 residues. CDR3 residues: CASSEASGLPLHF. The CDR3 DNA is TGCGCCAGCAGCGAAGCGTCGGGGCTCCCCCTCCACTTT.

Only a few counts were recorded for this clonotype. The V gene is TRBV29-1, the J gene TRBJ2-1; TRBD2 agrees at 8 bases. The CDR3 is made up of 16 amino acids. Germline V CDR1 and CDR2: SQVTM, ANQGSEA. Losses at the gene ends were 1 base for V and 6 bases for J; bases not matched to a gene: 11. CDR3 amino acids: CSVEGVGGGNSNEQFF. CDR3 bases: TGCAGCGTTGAAGGTGTGGGCGGGGGGAACTCCAATGAGCAGTTCTTC.

This chain's CDR3 is CASMETGTYEQYV. For the CDR3, the DNA is TGTGCCAGCATGGAGACAGGGACCTACGAGCAGTACGTC. The J gene is TRBJ2-7, the V gene TRBV28, with 7 nucleotides matching TRBD1. Germline V lookup: CDR1 MDHEN, CDR2 SYDVKM. V trimming: 7 bases; J trimming: 2 bases; junction bases outside the gene matches: 5. This CDR3 is 13 amino acids long.

The chain couples TRBV9 to TRBJ2-1, with 7 nucleotides matching TRBD2. The CDR3 runs 16 residues. Per the germline V gene, CDR1 is SGDLS and CDR2 is YYNGEE. Trimming at V came to 0 bases and at J to 0 bases, leaving 3 bases not matched to a gene. The CDR3 DNA reads as TGTGCCAGCAGCGTAGGTGGGACTACCTCCTACAATGAGCAGTTCTTC. It codes for CASSVGGTTSYNEQFF.

V is TRBV4-1 and J is TRBJ2-5; D is possibly TRBD2 (5 bases). V was clipped by 2 bases and J by 1 base, with 14 bases between them. Germline lookup yields CDR1 MGHRA and CDR2 YSYEKL. The CDR3 spans 16 residues. CDR3 bases: TGCGCCAGCAGCCAAAATTCTAAGCGGAGCCAAGAGACCCAGTACTTC. This gives the protein CASSQNSKRSQETQYF.

This chain links TRBV5-5 with TRBJ1-4; 8 nucleotides agree with TRBD1. V trimming: 3 bases; J trimming: 1 base; junction bases outside the gene matches: 2. Looked up from germline, CDR1 is SGHKS and CDR2 is YYEKEE (reference sequence). The CDR3 sequence is 15 residues long. CDR3 region: CASSSQGVTNEKLFF. CDR3 DNA sequence: TGTGCCAGCAGCTCACAGGGGGTAACTAATGAAAAACTGTTTTTT.

This clonotype showed up just a few times. The chain employs TRBV3-1 and TRBJ2-5; TRBD2 might be the D (6 bases). V was clipped by 0 bases and J by 4 bases, with 21 bases between them. CDR1 and CDR2 from the germline V gene are LGHDT and YNNKEL (reference sequence). CDR3 length equals 18 residues. The CDR3 nucleotides are TGTGCCAGCAGCCAAGATCTCTATGGTGGGGGACTCTCAGAGACCCAGTACTTC. As protein: CASSQDLYGGGLSETQYF.

This clonotype was recorded at least ten times. The V and J genes are TRBV7-2 and TRBJ2-1, with D tentatively TRBD2 (6 bases). The CDR3 loop spans 13 amino acids. Germline V gene sequence: CDR1 SGHTA, CDR2 FQGNSA. V was cut by 7 bases and J by 7 bases, with 14 bases left in between. The CDR3 DNA is TGTGCCAGCATCCTAGAGGGACTTAATGAGCAGTTCTTC. It translates to CASILEGLNEQFF.